This T cell receptor (beta chain) appears in the sequencing data of a study of spatial heterogeneity in lung cancer. Across the whole study: A total of approximately 69 untreated early-stage non-small cell lung cancer patients served as donors. When available, follow-up PBMC samples taken a median of around 2 years after resection were sequenced. Study outcomes and limitations: Relative to follow-up, resection was when ubiquitous expanded tumor TCRs appeared more in blood.

TCRdb re-called the 5' RACE reads with MiXCR, one entry per CDR3 protein. The table includes under 30,000 distinct CDR3 sequences, 5.5% to 7% detected once. Described time point: blood at routine non-recurrence follow-up after resection. Whole RNA came from tumor, nontumor lung or frozen PBMC and was sequenced without being sorted. Many counts were recorded for this clonotype. The antigen is unknown. The CDR3 covers 14 residues. Trimming left V 3 bases short and J 8 bases short, with 11 bases between. The sample in question was PBMCs, obtained at follow-up. The chain carries TRBV12-3 or TRBV12-4 and TRBJ1-6, with D maybe TRBD1 (5 bases). The clonotype originates from a male donor with early-stage non-small cell lung cancer. The CDR3 is CASSLSVGDSPLHF. CDR3 DNA: TGTGCCAGCAGTTTGTCCGTAGGGGATTCACCCCTCCACTTT.